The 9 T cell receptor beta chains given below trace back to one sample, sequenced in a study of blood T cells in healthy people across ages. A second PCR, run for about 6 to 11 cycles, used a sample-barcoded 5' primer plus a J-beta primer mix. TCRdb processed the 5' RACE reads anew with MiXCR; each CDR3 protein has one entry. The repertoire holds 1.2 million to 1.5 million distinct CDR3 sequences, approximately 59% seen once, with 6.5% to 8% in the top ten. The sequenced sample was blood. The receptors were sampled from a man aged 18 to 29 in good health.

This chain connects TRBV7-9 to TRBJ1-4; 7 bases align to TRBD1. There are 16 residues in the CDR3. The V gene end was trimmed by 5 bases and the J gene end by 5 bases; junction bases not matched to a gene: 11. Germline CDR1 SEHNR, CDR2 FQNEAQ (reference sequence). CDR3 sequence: CASSPDIGTVNEKLFF. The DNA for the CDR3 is TGTGCCAGCAGCCCCGACATCGGGACAGTAAATGAAAAACTGTTTTTT.

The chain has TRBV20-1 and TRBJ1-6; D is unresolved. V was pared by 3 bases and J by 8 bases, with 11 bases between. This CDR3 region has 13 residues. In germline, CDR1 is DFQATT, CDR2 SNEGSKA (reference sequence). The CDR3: CSASSPDDSPLHF. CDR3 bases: TGCAGTGCTAGTTCACCTGACGATTCACCCCTCCACTTT.

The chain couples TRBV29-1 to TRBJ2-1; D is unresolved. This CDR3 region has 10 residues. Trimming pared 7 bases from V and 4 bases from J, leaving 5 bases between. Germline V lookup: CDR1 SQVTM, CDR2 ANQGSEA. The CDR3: CSALYNEQFF. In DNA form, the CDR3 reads TGCAGCGCCCTATACAATGAGCAGTTCTTC.

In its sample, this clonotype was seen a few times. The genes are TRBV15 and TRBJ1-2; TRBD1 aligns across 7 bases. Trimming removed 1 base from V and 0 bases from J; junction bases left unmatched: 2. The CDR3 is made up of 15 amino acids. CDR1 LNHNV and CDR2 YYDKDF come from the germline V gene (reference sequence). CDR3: CATSRATGPNYGYTF. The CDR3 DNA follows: TGTGCCACCAGCAGAGCGACAGGGCCTAACTATGGCTACACCTTC.

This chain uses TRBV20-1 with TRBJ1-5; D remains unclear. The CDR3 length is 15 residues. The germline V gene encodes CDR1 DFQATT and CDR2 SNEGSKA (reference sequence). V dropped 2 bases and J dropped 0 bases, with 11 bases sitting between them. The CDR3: CSARIRLNSNQPQHF. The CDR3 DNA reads TGCAGTGCTAGAATCAGACTTAATAGCAATCAGCCCCAGCATTTT.

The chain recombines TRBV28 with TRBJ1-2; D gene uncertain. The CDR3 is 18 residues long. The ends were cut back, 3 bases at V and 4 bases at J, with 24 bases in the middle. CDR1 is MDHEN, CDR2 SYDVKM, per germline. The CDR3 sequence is CASSFPSTPMGRSYGYTF. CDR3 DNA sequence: TGTGCCAGCAGTTTCCCTTCAACCCCCATGGGCAGGTCCTATGGCTACACCTTC.

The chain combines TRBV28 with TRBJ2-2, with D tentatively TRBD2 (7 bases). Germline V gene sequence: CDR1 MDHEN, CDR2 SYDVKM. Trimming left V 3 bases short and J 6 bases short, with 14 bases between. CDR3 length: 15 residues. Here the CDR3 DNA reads TGTGCCAGCAGTTTCTTAGTGGGGGGGCCCGGGGAGCTGTTTTTT. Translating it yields CASSFLVGGPGELFF.

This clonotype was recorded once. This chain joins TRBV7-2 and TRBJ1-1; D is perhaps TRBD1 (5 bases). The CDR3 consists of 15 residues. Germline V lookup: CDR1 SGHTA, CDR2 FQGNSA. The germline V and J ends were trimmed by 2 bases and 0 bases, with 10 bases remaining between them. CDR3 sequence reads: CASSLPRGLNTEAFF. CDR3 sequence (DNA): TGTGCCAGCAGCTTACCGAGGGGTCTGAACACTGAAGCTTTCTTT.

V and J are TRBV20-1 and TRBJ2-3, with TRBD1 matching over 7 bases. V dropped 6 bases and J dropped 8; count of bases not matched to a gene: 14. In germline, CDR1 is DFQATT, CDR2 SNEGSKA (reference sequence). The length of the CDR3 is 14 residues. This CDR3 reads CSAATGLTQSTQYF. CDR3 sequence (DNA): TGCAGTGCCGCGACAGGGCTAACACAGAGTACGCAGTATTTT.